What follows are 2 T cell receptor beta chains derived from one specimen sequenced in a study of blood T cell repertoires in COVID-19. The assay was immunoSEQ multiplex PCR, and TCRdb's table has in-frame clones only and misses some. The repertoire includes about 240,000 clones, about 80% of them detected once, and 2.5% to 4% sits in the top ten. Sequenced sample: peripheral blood. The receptors stem from a woman older than 75 with acute or convalescent COVID-19.

The rearrangement joins TRBV5-6 to TRBJ1-2; D not resolved. The CDR3 length is 13 residues. V was trimmed by 0 bases and J by 5 bases, leaving 8 bases between them. The germline gives CDR1 SGHDT, CDR2 YYEEEE. The CDR3 sequence: CASSLGPGYGYTF. DNA of the CDR3: TGTGCCAGCAGCTTGGGACCGGGGTATGGCTACACCTTC.

CDR3 amino acids: CASSVVGGWGYNEQFF. In DNA, the CDR3 is TGTGCCAGCAGCGTAGTGGGCGGGTGGGGCTACAATGAGCAGTTCTTC. The chain couples TRBV9 to TRBJ2-1; D is possibly TRBD2 (5 bases). The CDR3 is 16 amino acids. Germline V gene data show CDR1 as SGDLS and CDR2 as YYNGEE. The ends were cut back, 0 bases at V and 3 bases at J, with 13 bases in the middle. The variable domain in full, with the rest retrieved from reference TRBV9 and TRBJ2-1, is DSGVTQTPKHLITATGQRVTLRCSPRSGDLSVYWYQQSLDQGLQFLIQYYNGEERAKGNILERFSAQQFPDLHSELNLSSLELGDSALYFCASSVVGGWGYNEQFFGPGTRLTVL.